This is a list of T cell receptor beta chains from one sample in a study of beta chain features in type 1 diabetes. Sequenced by immunoSEQ multiplex PCR; TCRdb stores in-frame clones only, minus some. The repertoire includes 450,000 to 600,000 clones, 30% of them detected once, and about 0.065% sits in the top ten. Input material: naive CD4+ T cells from blood. The receptors derive from a man aged 18 to 30 in good health. CDR3s include the opening cysteine and the closing phenylalanine or tryptophan. A D gene is named only where the DNA matches it firmly. Where a row states a size, it is once, few, many or the class of an expanded clone; other rows omit it.

J gene | D gene | clone size | V gene | CDR3 protein | CDR3 DNA
TRBJ2-7 | - | - | TRBV6-6 | CASSYPGQLNYEQYF | TGTGCCAGCAGTTACCCTGGACAGCTAAACTACGAGCAGTACTTC
TRBJ1-1 | - | - | TRBV30 | CAWSGQGPTEAFF | TGTGCCTGGAGTGGGCAGGGGCCCACTGAAGCTTTCTTT
TRBJ2-7 | - | - | TRBV11-2 | CASSLERGYYEQYF | TGTGCCAGCAGCTTAGAGCGGGGCTACTACGAGCAGTACTTC
TRBJ1-1 | TRBD1 | - | TRBV7-2 | CASSQRTGSTEAFF | TGTGCCAGCAGCCAACGGACAGGGAGCACTGAAGCTTTCTTT
TRBJ2-5 | - | few | TRBV21-1 | CASSKGRFPETQYF | TGTGCCAGCAGCAAGGGGAGATTTCCAGAGACCCAGTACTTC
TRBJ2-3 | TRBD1 | few | TRBV28 | CASSPTPGQESPDTQYF | TGTGCCAGCAGTCCGACACCGGGACAGGAGTCCCCAGATACGCAGTATTTT
TRBJ2-3 | TRBD2 | - | TRBV9 | CASSFSGSGDTQYF | TGTGCCAGCAGCTTTAGCGGGAGCGGAGATACGCAGTATTTT
TRBJ2-1 | - | - | TRBV13 | CASKVWAANEQFF | TGTGCCTCTAAAGTGTGGGCCGCTAATGAGCAGTTCTTC
TRBJ2-4 | - | - | TRBV7-2 | CASSSGGHIQYF | TGTGCCAGCAGCTCCGGCGGGCACATTCAGTACTTC
TRBJ1-5 | - | - | TRBV15 | CATSRDRGFQPQHF | TGTGCCACCAGCAGAGATCGGGGATTCCAGCCCCAGCATTTT
TRBJ2-1 | - | few | TRBV28 | CASSRNRARDNEQFF | TGTGCCAGCAGCCGGAACCGGGCCCGTGACAATGAGCAGTTCTTC
TRBJ2-7 | - | - | TRBV9 | CASSGAGDTYEQYF | TGTGCCAGCAGCGGCGCAGGGGACACCTACGAGCAGTACTTC
TRBJ2-1 | - | few | TRBV6-4 | CEQRSDNEQFF | TGTGAGCAGCGGAGCGACAATGAGCAGTTCTTC
TRBJ1-2 | - | - | TRBV30 | CAWDGRRGYTF | TGTGCCTGGGATGGACGGCGGGGCTACACCTTC
TRBJ2-5 | - | - | TRBV29-1 | CSTSLPETYQETQYF | TGCAGCACGTCTCTTCCGGAGACGTACCAAGAGACCCAGTACTTC
TRBJ2-5 | - | - | TRBV6-5 | CASRGHNQETQYF | TGTGCCAGCCGCGGACATAATCAAGAGACCCAGTACTTC
TRBJ1-4 | - | - | TRBV29-1 | CSVAGGGEKLFF | TGCAGCGTAGCCGGCGGCGGCGAAAAACTGTTTTTT
TRBJ2-5 | TRBD1 | - | TRBV27 | CASSEGARETQYF | TGTGCCAGCAGTGAGGGGGCCCGGGAGACCCAGTACTTC
TRBJ2-1 | - | few | TRBV29-1 | CSAAEVEQFF | TGCAGCGCCGCAGAGGTTGAGCAGTTCTTC
TRBJ2-3 | - | - | TRBV29-1 | CSVESATDTQYF | TGCAGCGTTGAATCGGCCACAGATACGCAGTATTTT
TRBJ1-4 | - | few | TRBV29-1 | CSVGRKNEKLFF | TGCAGCGTCGGGAGGAAGAATGAAAAACTGTTTTTT
TRBJ1-2 | - | - | TRBV30 | CAWSPMAFRGYTF | TGTGCCTGGAGTCCTATGGCGTTTCGGGGCTACACCTTC
TRBJ1-1 | - | few | TRBV5-1 | CASSLARDTEAFF | TGCGCCAGCAGCTTGGCCAGGGATACTGAAGCTTTCTTT
TRBJ1-5 | TRBD1 | - | TRBV30 | CAWSEDREYQPQHF | TGTGCCTGGAGCGAGGACAGGGAGTATCAGCCCCAGCATTTT
TRBJ1-2 | TRBD1 | - | TRBV15 | CATSREQGNYGYTF | TGTGCCACCAGCAGAGAACAGGGGAACTATGGCTACACCTTC
TRBJ2-4 | - | few | TRBV28 | CASSLLRDPKNIQYF | TGTGCCAGCAGTTTACTGCGGGACCCCAAAAACATTCAGTACTTC
TRBJ2-7 | TRBD1 | - | TRBV20-1 | CSAPGQLRQYF | TGCAGTGCTCCGGGACAGCTAAGGCAGTACTTC
TRBJ2-5 | - | few | TRBV7-9 | CASQSSGQETQYF | TGTGCCAGCCAGTCGAGCGGGCAAGAGACCCAGTACTTC
TRBJ1-2 | - | - | TRBV7-2 | CASSLSGIYGYTF | TGTGCCAGCAGCTTATCCGGAATCTATGGCTACACCTTC
TRBJ2-1 | TRBD1 | few | TRBV19 | CASSMNTGGSYNEQFF | TGTGCCAGTAGTATGAACACAGGGGGCTCCTACAATGAGCAGTTCTTC
TRBJ2-2 | - | - | TRBV7-2 | CASSSWGQNTGELFF | TGTGCCAGCAGCTCTTGGGGACAGAACACCGGGGAGCTGTTTTTT
TRBJ2-7 | - | - | TRBV28 | CASSPLGRGRDEQYF | TGTGCCAGCAGTCCTCTCGGACGAGGGCGGGACGAGCAGTACTTC
TRBJ2-3 | - | few | TRBV20-1 | CSADRRDTQYF | TGCAGTGCTGACAGGAGAGATACGCAGTATTTT
TRBJ1-2 | - | few | TRBV18 | CASSPGEYGYTF | TGTGCCAGCTCACCGGGAGAATATGGCTACACCTTC
TRBJ2-3 | TRBD2 | - | TRBV30 | CAWTRGGTDTQYF | TGTGCCTGGACTCGGGGGGGCACAGATACGCAGTATTTT
TRBJ1-6 | TRBD1 | - | TRBV15 | CATSRQGSESPLHF | TGTGCCACCAGCCGACAGGGAAGTGAATCACCCCTCCACTTT
TRBJ2-7 | - | - | TRBV4-2 | CASSQELLAVEQYF | TGTGCCAGCAGCCAAGAGTTACTAGCTGTGGAGCAGTACTTC
TRBJ1-2 | TRBD1 | few | TRBV30 | CAWRSTGGYGYTF | TGTGCCTGGAGATCGACAGGGGGCTATGGCTACACCTTC
TRBJ2-7 | TRBD1 | - | TRBV19 | CASKTTGEFYEQYF | TGTGCCAGTAAGACGACAGGGGAATTCTACGAGCAGTACTTC
TRBJ1-2 | - | - | TRBV20-1 | CSATQRGGRIF | TGCAGTGCTACACAACGGGGAGGACGGATCTTC
TRBJ2-1 | - | - | TRBV18 | CASSRVEQFF | TGTGCCAGCTCACGGGTTGAGCAGTTCTTC
TRBJ2-6 | - | few | TRBV9 | CASSVGGNPTGANVLTF | TGTGCCAGCAGCGTTGGCGGTAACCCGACTGGGGCCAACGTCCTGACTTTC
TRBJ2-1 | TRBD1 | few | TRBV29-1 | CSVEGQAFNEQFF | TGCAGCGTTGAGGGACAGGCCTTCAATGAGCAGTTCTTC
TRBJ2-1 | - | - | TRBV7-9 | CASSSAGSLKRSYNEQFF | TGTGCCAGCAGCTCAGCGGGCTCCCTCAAACGATCCTACAATGAGCAGTTCTTC
TRBJ2-3 | - | - | TRBV5-1 | CASRLPGPLSTDTQYF | TGCGCCAGCAGACTCCCGGGCCCCCTGAGCACAGATACGCAGTATTTT
TRBJ2-1 | - | few | TRBV5-6 | CASSRWNEQFF | TGTGCCAGCAGCCGATGGAATGAGCAGTTCTTC
TRBJ2-1 | - | - | TRBV5-1 | CASSLGRTPDNEQFF | TGCGCCAGCAGCTTGGGCCGGACGCCAGACAATGAGCAGTTCTTC
TRBJ1-2 | - | - | TRBV6-5 | CASHIGRDGYTF | TGTGCCAGCCACATTGGAAGGGATGGCTACACCTTC
TRBJ1-1 | TRBD1 | - | TRBV27 | CASSGDRGRVGAEAFF | TGTGCCAGCAGCGGGGACAGGGGGCGAGTAGGGGCGGAAGCTTTCTTT